Shown below are 32 T cell receptor beta chains from a single sample sequenced in a study of T cells in Graves' hyperthyroidism and ophthalmopathy (dated by TCRdb to the late 2010s). Library method: multiplex PCR. Sequenced on an Illumina HiSeq 2000. The TCR beta CDR3 regions were amplified from the RNA transcripts. A first-round RT-PCR of the TCR CDR3 used the HTBI primer set with the Qiagen OneStep RT-PCR kit. Clones were called with MiXCR by TCRdb after fastp trimmed the public reads at Q25, and only in-frame beta chains were retained. Identical CDR3 protein sequences are pooled into one entry, listed with their most common genes and DNA. This sample holds around 300,000 distinct CDR3 sequences; roughly an eighth were observed only once. Jointly, the top ten make up roughly 7.9% of the sample. Sequenced: blood. The receptors stem from a woman in her thirties or forties with Graves' hyperthyroidism.

This clonotype has just a few counts. The chain is built from TRBV10-3 and TRBJ2-7, with 8 bases lining up with TRBD1. This CDR3 comprises 14 residues. The J segment lost 0 bases and the V segment lost 6 bases, leaving 4 bases of the junction unmatched. Germline assignment: CDR1 ENHRY and CDR2 SYGVKD. The DNA of the CDR3 is TGTGCCATCAGGGGGGACAGGTCCTCCTACGAGCAGTACTTC. Its translation: CAIRGDRSSYEQYF.

This clonotype has just a few counts. The chain carries TRBV9 and TRBJ1-1; 8 bases align to TRBD1. The CDR3 consists of 14 residues. V gave up 0 bases and J gave up 4 bases; unmatched junction bases: 2. From germline, CDR1 is SGDLS and CDR2 YYNGEE. Here the CDR3 DNA reads TGTGCCAGCAGCGTAGTACAGGGGGGCACTGAAGCTTTCTTT. Translation: CASSVVQGGTEAFF.

In its sample, this clonotype was seen many times. V is TRBV3-1 and J is TRBJ2-1, with 8 bases aligning to TRBD2. The CDR3 sequence is 15 residues long. Germline trimming cut 6 bases from V and 7 bases from J; bases unmatched to any gene: 11. Germline assignment: CDR1 LGHDT and CDR2 YNNKEL (reference sequence). The CDR3 loop reads CASSRGGGTSNEQFF. The CDR3 nucleotides are TGTGCCAGCAGTCGGGGGGGCGGGACGTCTAATGAGCAGTTCTTC.

This clonotype appeared many times. The J gene is TRBJ2-1, the V gene TRBV13, with TRBD1 matching over 9 bases. The CDR3 covers 15 residues. Per the germline V gene, CDR1 is PRHDT and CDR2 is FYEKMQ (reference sequence). The V segment lost 5 bases and the J segment 7 bases; nucleotides outside the gene matches: 9. CDR3 DNA: TGTGCCAGCAGCCCCACAGGGGGCTTGAGAAATGAGCAGTTCTTC. Translation gives CASSPTGGLRNEQFF.

The chain combines TRBV5-6 with TRBJ2-3, with D possibly TRBD1 on 6 matching bases. Per the germline V gene, CDR1 is SGHDT and CDR2 is YYEEEE. Trimming took 2 bases from V and 0 from J, leaving 13 bases between them. CDR3 length equals 16 residues. CDR3 residues: CASSFLAGVSTDTQYF. For the CDR3, the DNA is TGTGCCAGCAGCTTTTTGGCAGGGGTTAGCACAGATACGCAGTATTTT.

There are many counts of this clonotype. The V gene is TRBV28, the J gene TRBJ2-3; D perhaps matches TRBD1 (5 bases). V was pared by 2 bases and J by 0 bases, with 12 bases between. CDR1 MDHEN and CDR2 SYDVKM come from the germline V gene. This CDR3 has 16 residues. The CDR3 protein is CASSLTWGASTDTQYF. Here the CDR3 DNA reads TGTGCCAGCAGTTTAACCTGGGGCGCTAGCACAGATACGCAGTATTTT.

This clonotype was seen many times. In DNA form, the CDR3 reads TGTGCCAGCGGGGAAGGGGGAAACACCATATATTTT. It encodes CASGEGGNTIYF. The rearrangement joins TRBV28 to TRBJ1-3, with D hard to call. This CDR3 has 12 amino acids. The V and J ends lost 8 bases and 4 bases respectively, with 9 bases between them. Germline CDR1 MDHEN, CDR2 SYDVKM.

In regard to this clonotype: A much bigger clone sits one base away, suggesting this may be a read error. The V call is TRBV29-1, the J call TRBJ2-7; D might be TRBD1 (7 bases). Germline V gene sequence: CDR1 SQVTM, CDR2 ANQGSEA. V dropped 4 bases and J dropped 0 bases, with 10 bases sitting between them. This CDR3 contains 13 residues. In nucleotides, the CDR3 is TGCAGCGTTGGCGGGGACAGCTCCTACGAGCAGTACTTC. It encodes CSVGGDSSYEQYF.

This clonotype was counted a few times. J is TRBJ2-4 and V is TRBV24-1; tentatively, D is TRBD1 or TRBD2 (5 bases each). Trimming pared 2 bases from V and 7 bases from J, leaving 11 bases between. Germline assignment: CDR1 KGHDR and CDR2 SFDVKD. CDR3 length equals 14 residues. The CDR3, as DNA: TGTGCCACCAGTGATTCAAGGGGAGACAACATTCAGTACTTC. It yields the protein CATSDSRGDNIQYF.

This clonotype was recorded at least ten times. The chain recombines TRBV11-1 with TRBJ2-3; a weak D match, TRBD2 (5 bases). V lost 0 bases and J lost 10, with 8 bases in between. This CDR3 has 12 residues. CDR1 is SGHAT, CDR2 FQDESV, per germline (reference sequence). For the CDR3, the DNA is TGTGCCAGCAGCTTAGCGGGAGAGGCGCAGTATTTT. Translation: CASSLAGEAQYF. The full variable domain, its missing parts supplied by reference TRBV11-1 and TRBJ2-3, is EAEVAQSPRYKITEKSQAVAFWCDPISGHATLYWYRQILGQGPELLVQFQDESVVDDSQLPKDRFSAERLKGVDSTLKIQPAELGDSAMYLCASSLAGEAQYFGPGTRLTVL.

This clonotype was seen more than once but under ten times. This rearrangement joins TRBV18 to TRBJ1-2; tentative D call: TRBD1 (5 bases). The CDR3 is 15 amino acids. V was clipped by 6 bases and J by 8 bases, with 22 bases between them. Germline CDR1 reads KGHSH; CDR2 reads LQKENI. The CDR3 loop reads CASSRSQGPETGYTF. CDR3 nucleotides: TGTGCCAGCTCCCGGAGCCAGGGCCCGGAAACCGGCTACACCTTC.

This clonotype was recorded many times. The chain is built from TRBV10-3 and TRBJ1-1, with no clear D. Germline loops: CDR1 ENHRY, CDR2 SYGVKD. There are 14 residues in the CDR3. The germline V and J ends were trimmed by 0 bases and 6 bases, with 11 bases remaining between them. For the CDR3, the DNA is TGTGCCATCAGTGAGTCGAAAGGTCTGGCTGAAGCTTTCTTT. Translating it yields CAISESKGLAEAFF.

This clonotype was observed many times. The chain joins TRBV28 to TRBJ1-1; D not resolved. Germline values: CDR1 MDHEN, CDR2 SYDVKM. The CDR3 sequence is 13 residues long. The V and J ends lost 5 bases and 0 bases respectively, with 7 bases between them. CDR3 residues: CASSPNMNTEAFF. The CDR3 coding sequence is TGTGCCAGCAGTCCCAATATGAACACTGAAGCTTTCTTT.

V gene TRBV7-6 combines with J gene TRBJ2-7, with D possibly called TRBD1 or TRBD2 (6 bases each). Germline CDR1 reads SGHVS; CDR2 reads FNYEAQ. This CDR3 is 14 amino acids long. Trimming pared 1 base from V and 5 bases from J, leaving 12 bases between. CDR3 nucleotide sequence: TGTGCCAGCAGCTTAGAGGGGGGACTCCACGAGCAGTACTTC. Protein sequence: CASSLEGGLHEQYF. The variable domain in full, completed from reference TRBV7-6 and TRBJ2-7, reads GAGVSQSPRYKVTKRGQDVALRCDPISGHVSLYWYRQALGQGPEFLTYFNYEAQQDKSGLPNDRFSAERPEGSISTLTIQRTEQRDSAMYRCASSLEGGLHEQYFGPGTRLTVT.

This clonotype has ten or more counts. The chain's CDR3 is CASGKREGRMNEQFF. In DNA, the CDR3 is TGTGCCAGCGGAAAGCGGGAGGGTAGGATGAATGAGCAGTTCTTC. The chain links TRBV12-3 or TRBV12-4 to TRBJ2-1, with 10 bases fitting TRBD2. J was trimmed by 7 bases and V by 8 bases; bases with no gene match: 11. The CDR3 sequence is 15 residues long.

For this clonotype: It may be a read error: a sequence one base away is much more abundant. The CDR3 sequence: CASSPQRVNTQAFF. CDR3 DNA sequence: TGTGCCAGCAGCCCCCAGAGGGTGAACACTCAAGCTTTCTTT. The rearrangement joins TRBV6-4 to TRBJ1-1; D uncertain. Germline values: CDR1 MRHNA, CDR2 SNTAGT. There are 14 residues in the CDR3.

This clonotype was observed at least ten times. The genes are TRBV6-5 and TRBJ2-2; TRBD1 matches 7 bases. Germline V CDR1 and CDR2: MNHEY, SVGAGI. The CDR3 runs 17 residues. The V and J ends lost 2 bases and 4 bases, in that order; junction bases with no gene match: 10. The CDR3 sequence is CASSYEGARMSTGELFF. CDR3 DNA sequence: TGTGCCAGCAGTTACGAGGGGGCCCGAATGAGCACCGGGGAGCTGTTTTTT.

The chain is built from TRBV5-1 and TRBJ2-1; no clear D gene. Trimming took 2 bases from V and 7 from J, leaving 13 bases between them. Germline V gives CDR1 SGHRS, CDR2 YFSETQ. The CDR3 loop spans 14 amino acids. This CDR3 reads CASSLGRDLNEQFF. Written as DNA, the CDR3 is TGCGCCAGCAGCTTAGGTCGAGATTTAAATGAGCAGTTCTTC. The entire variable domain, with the rest obtained from reference TRBV5-1 and TRBJ2-1, is as follows: KAGVTQTPRYLIKTRGQQVTLSCSPISGHRSVSWYQQTPGQGLQFLFEYFSETQRNKGNFPGRFSGRQFSNSRSEMNVSTLELGDSALYLCASSLGRDLNEQFFGPGTRLTVL.

This clonotype was counted between two and nine times. The V gene is TRBV10-2, the J gene TRBJ2-3; TRBD2 agrees at 15 bases. The ends lost 6 bases at V and 5 bases at J; junction bases unmatched: 3. Germline-derived CDR1 and CDR2 are WSHSY and SAAADI. This CDR3 has 15 amino acids. The CDR3 DNA reads TGCGCCAGCAGCGGGACTAGCGGGAGGATAGATACGCAGTATTTT. Translation: CASSGTSGRIDTQYF.

This clonotype was picked up many times. The chain uses TRBV12-3 or TRBV12-4 and TRBJ1-5; no clear D. The V end lost 1 base, the J end lost 9 bases, and 16 bases lay between the germline ends. The CDR3 length is 15 residues. The CDR3 sequence: CASSLVPSTLGPQHF. The CDR3 nucleotides read TGTGCCAGCAGTTTAGTCCCTTCTACGTTAGGGCCCCAGCATTTT.

This clonotype has at least ten counts. The chain couples TRBV11-3 to TRBJ2-1; 8 bases map to TRBD2. Germline values: CDR1 SGHNT, CDR2 YENEEA. The CDR3 is 16 amino acids. V gave up 1 base and J gave up 3 bases; unmatched junction bases: 5. Here the CDR3 reads CASSLVASGHYNEQFF. DNA for the CDR3: TGTGCCAGCAGCTTAGTGGCTAGCGGGCACTACAATGAGCAGTTCTTC.

A few counts support this clonotype. The rearrangement uses TRBV20-1 and TRBJ1-6; 10 bases are a match to TRBD1. V was clipped by 6 bases and J by 6 bases; unmatched bases: 5. Germline V lookup: CDR1 DFQATT, CDR2 SNEGSKA (reference sequence). The CDR3 loop spans 14 amino acids. The CDR3 here is CSAGTGASNSPLHF. The CDR3 coding sequence is TGCAGTGCCGGGACAGGGGCCAGTAATTCACCCCTCCACTTT.

The chain links TRBV4-1 to TRBJ2-2; the match to TRBD2 covers 9 bases. Per germline, CDR1 MGHRA and CDR2 YSYEKL. The CDR3 consists of 17 residues. The V and J ends lost 4 bases and 3 bases, in that order; junction bases with no gene match: 9. The CDR3 loop reads CASSLDPSGTYTGELFF. The CDR3 bases are TGCGCCAGCAGCCTGGACCCTAGCGGGACATACACCGGGGAGCTGTTTTTT.

There are many counts of this clonotype. The rearrangement links TRBV6-1 to TRBJ1-5, with no clear D. The CDR3 totals 14 residues. Between the trimmed V and J ends, which lost 2 bases and 7 bases, there was a span of 12 bases. Germline V gene sequence: CDR1 MNHNS, CDR2 SASEGT. The CDR3 loop is CASSERRVGQPQHF. CDR3 nucleotide sequence: TGTGCCAGCAGTGAAAGGAGGGTAGGACAGCCCCAGCATTTT.

This clonotype was recorded at least ten times. The V gene is TRBV6-6, the J gene TRBJ1-2; 12 bases map to TRBD1. Germline CDR1 and CDR2: MNHNY and SVGAGI (reference sequence). Trimming cost V 2 bases and J 10 bases; bases outside gene matches: 8. CDR3 length: 15 residues. CDR3 DNA: TGTGCCAGCAGTTACGGGGGACAGGGGGCGCGAGTCTACACCTTC. It is translated as CASSYGGQGARVYTF.

This clonotype was seen at least ten times. CDR3 bases: TGTGCCAGCAGTACAGGGGTCTCTGGAAACACCATATATTTT. This sequence encodes CASSTGVSGNTIYF. The V gene is TRBV6-1, the J gene TRBJ1-3, with 7 positions matching TRBD1. The V and J ends lost 5 bases and 0 bases, in that order; junction bases with no gene match: 1. Germline CDR1 and CDR2: MNHNS and SASEGT. This CDR3 is 14 amino acids long.

This clonotype was seen at least ten times. The V and J genes are TRBV10-3 and TRBJ2-1, with 8 bases fitting TRBD2. Looked up from germline, CDR1 is ENHRY and CDR2 is SYGVKD. The CDR3 loop spans 14 amino acids. Trimming cost V 11 bases and J 6 bases; bases outside gene matches: 12. This CDR3 is CAATTGTRTNEQFF. CDR3 coding DNA: TGTGCCGCCACAACCGGGACTAGAACCAATGAGCAGTTCTTC.

This clonotype was detected many times. The chain carries TRBV24-1 and TRBJ1-1; the D is unclear. Germline V gene data show CDR1 as KGHDR and CDR2 as SFDVKD. V lost 2 bases to trimming and J lost 1 base, with 4 bases between them. This CDR3 is built from 13 residues. CDR3 in DNA: TGTGCCACCAGTGATTGGGCGAACACTGAAGCTTTCTTT. It is translated as CATSDWANTEAFF.

This clonotype was counted at least ten times. CDR3 amino acids: CASREQGPRQPQHF. DNA for the CDR3: TGTGCCAGCAGGGAACAGGGGCCCAGGCAGCCCCAGCATTTT. The rearrangement joins TRBV2 to TRBJ1-5; 7 nucleotides match TRBD1. Germline trimming cut 6 bases from V and 7 bases from J; bases unmatched to any gene: 9. Germline CDR1 reads SNHLY; CDR2 reads FYNNEI. The CDR3 has 14 residues.

Concerning this clonotype: A much larger clone lies a single base off, so this may be a read error. The chain joins TRBV6-1 to TRBJ1-1; a weak D match, TRBD1 (6 bases). CDR1 is MNHNS and CDR2 is SASEGT in the germline V gene. The CDR3 is made up of 15 amino acids. The CDR3 sequence: CVSSEIRIGGTEAFF. The DNA for the CDR3 is TGTGTCAGCAGTGAAATAAGGATAGGGGGCACTGAAGCTTTCTTT.

The V and J genes are TRBV6-5 and TRBJ1-3, with D hard to call. The length of the CDR3 is 15 residues. The germline V gene encodes CDR1 MNHEY and CDR2 SVGAGI. V shed 6 bases and J shed 0 bases, with 12 bases lying between them. CDR3 nucleotide sequence: TGTGCCAGCAGAAAAACAACGAGCTCTGGAAACACCATATATTTT. This sequence encodes CASRKTTSSGNTIYF.

This clonotype occurred many times. The chain has TRBV20-1 and TRBJ2-7; D is perhaps TRBD1 (7 bases). This CDR3 region has 13 residues. CDR1 is DFQATT, CDR2 SNEGSKA, per germline (reference sequence). The V gene lost 6 bases and the J gene lost 1 base, with 13 bases spanning the gap. Here the CDR3 reads CSALTGRSYEQYF. CDR3 nucleotide sequence: TGCAGTGCCTTGACAGGGAGGTCCTACGAGCAGTACTTC.